The 15 T cell receptor beta chains below come from one sample, sequenced in a study of T cells in tuberculosis (dated 2018 in TCRdb). The library was made by the immunoSEQ multiplex PCR assay. TCRdb provides this immuneACCESS table in a form limited to in-frame rearrangements. Some clones are lacking; in checked studies, under half of them reflect an unresolved V gene, and why the rest are absent is not known. This sample has tens of thousands of clones in its table, and 93% of those were observed once. Approximately 7.5% of the sample is taken by the ten largest. The material sequenced was PBMCs. The receptors shown here come from a donor aged 10-29 years with latent tuberculosis or without tuberculosis infection.

Here the CDR3 reads CASSSIQGVNTEAFF. The CDR3 DNA is TGTGCCAGCAGTTCTATACAGGGGGTGAACACTGAAGCTTTCTTT. The chain employs TRBV6-5 and TRBJ1-1; 8 bases align to TRBD1. Germline CDR1 and CDR2: MNHEY and SVGAGI. V was pared by 4 bases and J by 0 bases, with 4 bases of the junction left unmatched. This CDR3 is built from 15 residues.

The chain employs TRBV10-3 and TRBJ2-5; 8 positions agree with TRBD2. J was trimmed by 0 bases and V by 10 bases; bases with no gene match: 4. Germline CDR1 reads ENHRY; CDR2 reads SYGVKD. The CDR3 sequence is 13 residues long. The CDR3 sequence: CATGGRDQETQYF. In nucleotides, the CDR3 is TGTGCCACGGGGGGGAGGGACCAAGAGACCCAGTACTTC.

The V gene is TRBV2, the J gene TRBJ2-7; 11 bases line up with TRBD2. Trimming removed 5 bases from V and 3 bases from J; junction bases left unmatched: 3. Germline V CDR1 and CDR2: SNHLY, FYNNEI. This CDR3 spans 14 amino acids. The CDR3 region is CASSQLAGDYEQYF. The CDR3 DNA is TGTGCCAGCAGTCAACTAGCGGGGGACTACGAGCAGTACTTC.

This chain connects TRBV2 to TRBJ1-2, with a possible D match to TRBD1 (5 bases). From germline, CDR1 is SNHLY and CDR2 FYNNEI. Trimming stripped 7 bases from V and 6 bases from J, with 9 bases between. The CDR3 runs 11 residues. The CDR3 spells CASNRRDGYTF. CDR3 in DNA: TGTGCCAGCAACAGGAGGGATGGCTACACCTTC.

The rearrangement uses TRBV18 and TRBJ2-1; D may be TRBD2 (5 bases). From germline, CDR1 is KGHSH and CDR2 LQKENI. Trimming shortened V by 3 bases and J by 8 bases, and 14 bases separated the two germline ends. The CDR3 covers 14 residues. CDR3 in amino acids: CASSPTGPRDEQFF. CDR3 nucleotides: TGTGCCAGCTCACCGACCGGTCCGCGGGATGAGCAGTTCTTC. Full variable domain (remainder filled in from reference TRBV18 and TRBJ2-1): NAGVMQNPRHLVRRRGQEARLRCSPMKGHSHVYWYRQLPEEGLKFMVYLQKENIIDESGMPKERFSAEFPKEGPSILRIQQVVRGDSAAYFCASSPTGPRDEQFFGPGTRLTVL.

The rearrangement uses TRBV10-3 and TRBJ2-3; D unresolved. The ends were cut back, 3 bases at V and 2 bases at J, with 6 bases in the middle. CDR1 is ENHRY and CDR2 is SYGVKD in the germline V gene. The CDR3 is made up of 13 amino acids. This chain's CDR3 is CAISDRVTDTQYF. CDR3 nucleotides: TGTGCCATCAGTGATCGGGTCACAGATACGCAGTATTTT.

The chain is built from TRBV2 and TRBJ1-3, with D possibly TRBD1 on 6 matching bases. V was trimmed by 8 bases and J by 4 bases, leaving 9 bases between them. CDR3 size: 12 residues. Per the germline V gene, CDR1 is SNHLY and CDR2 is FYNNEI. CDR3 sequence: CASGGSGNTIYF. In DNA, the CDR3 is TGTGCCAGCGGGGGCTCCGGAAACACCATATATTTT.

This rearrangement joins TRBV25-1 to TRBJ2-7; perhaps TRBD2 as D (5 bases). The CDR3 spans 14 residues. The V and J ends lost 4 bases and 3 bases respectively, with 13 bases between them. Germline loops: CDR1 MGHDK, CDR2 SYGVNS. The CDR3 coding sequence is TGTGCCAGCAGTGTCAAGGTAGGGAGCTACGAGCAGTACTTC. Its protein is CASSVKVGSYEQYF.

J is TRBJ1-4 and V is TRBV5-6, with D possibly TRBD1 on 5 matching bases. Trimming removed 0 bases from V and 2 bases from J, with 17 bases in between. The length of the CDR3 is 18 residues. CDR1 is SGHDT, CDR2 YYEEEE, per germline. CDR3 DNA sequence: TGTGCCAGCAGCTTGGTCTTGCAGGAGGGGACGACTAATGAAAAACTGTTTTTT. It yields the protein CASSLVLQEGTTNEKLFF.

Worth noting for this clone: A read error may produce the germline difference seen at one junction end. This sequence joins TRBV30 and TRBJ2-7; 7 positions match TRBD1. CDR1 is GTSNPN, CDR2 SVGIG, per germline (reference sequence). This CDR3 contains 16 residues. DNA of the CDR3: TGTGCCTGGAGTGCCAATCCCCTGACAGGGCTCTACGGGCAGTACTTC. This translates into CAWSANPLTGLYGQYF.

This chain links TRBV4-2 with TRBJ1-6; D unresolved. Germline CDR1 is LGHNA and CDR2 is YNFKEQ. Trimming pared 2 bases from V and 6 bases from J, leaving 14 bases between. The CDR3 consists of 16 residues. CDR3 residues: CASSQSSAAGNSPLHF. The CDR3 region has the DNA TGTGCCAGCAGCCAATCCTCAGCGGCGGGTAATTCACCCCTCCACTTT.

J is TRBJ2-7 and V is TRBV7-8, with D possibly TRBD1 on 6 matching bases. The CDR3 runs 16 residues. Germline V lookup: CDR1 SGHVS, CDR2 FQNEAQ. Trimming left V 5 bases short and J 3 bases short, with 20 bases between. The CDR3 loop reads CASSLFHRDKVYEQYF. The CDR3 nucleotides are TGTGCCAGCAGCCTTTTCCACCGGGACAAAGTCTACGAGCAGTACTTC.

The CDR3 spells CASSQGGSDYGYTF. DNA for the CDR3: TGCGCCAGCAGCCAAGGGGGCAGTGACTATGGCTACACCTTC. The rearrangement links TRBV4-1 to TRBJ1-2, with D perhaps matching TRBD1 (5 bases). CDR1 is MGHRA, CDR2 YSYEKL, per germline. The V gene lost 1 base and the J gene lost 3 bases, with 9 bases spanning the gap. The CDR3 consists of 14 residues.

Written as DNA, the CDR3 is TGCAGCGCCGATGCCGGGACAGAGTTCTACGAGCAGTACTTC. This translates into CSADAGTEFYEQYF. The J gene is TRBJ2-7, the V gene TRBV29-1, with 7 positions matching TRBD1. There are 14 residues in the CDR3. The germline V gene has CDR1 SQVTM and CDR2 ANQGSEA. Unmatched junction bases numbered 12, after V lost 7 bases and J lost 3 bases.

V and J are TRBV6-5 and TRBJ1-1; no firm D call. This CDR3 contains 13 residues. V gave up 6 bases and J gave up 8 bases, with 16 bases separating them. Germline CDR1 reads MNHEY; CDR2 reads SVGAGI. In nucleotides, the CDR3 is TGTGCCAGCAGCCCCAACCGGGGAGAGGAAGCTTTCTTT. Protein sequence: CASSPNRGEEAFF.